This T cell receptor (beta chain) originates from a study of T-cell memory formation after mild COVID-19. This clonotype was detected a few times. Antigen unknown. Findings and limits, study-wide: Some SARS-CoV-2-responding clones were already detected in memory before infection. Clones contracting over day 15 to 85 were CD4/CD8 balanced, with later expanders leaning CD4+.

Per the germline V gene, CDR1 is SQVTM and CDR2 is ANQGSEA. CDR3 length equals 14 residues. The V end was cut by 1 base, the J end by 4 bases, with 12 bases between. Employing constant-segment primers, 5'RACE generated TCR alpha and TCR beta cDNA libraries bearing sample barcodes and UMIs. TCRdb re-derived calls from the 5' RACE reads in MiXCR, one entry per CDR3 protein. Among 150,000 or so distinct CDR3 sequences listed, about 28% were seen once. The J gene is TRBJ2-3, the V gene TRBV29-1; D unresolved. Material for sequencing was PBMCs or a T cell subset sorted from them (not recorded which). This clonotype was sampled from an adult woman who had mild COVID-19 (a few samples of this study predate the infection). Cell type and time point are not known. CDR3 in amino acids: CSVEGAVGPDTQYF. The CDR3 DNA reads as TGCAGCGTTGAAGGGGCGGTGGGTCCAGATACGCAGTATTTT.